The rows below give T cell receptor beta chains drawn from one sample of a study of T-cell memory formation after mild COVID-19. TCRdb re-analysed the 5' RACE reads in MiXCR, keeping a single row per CDR3 protein. Of 120,000 to 150,000 distinct CDR3 sequences listed, 11% to 15% are singletons. Sequenced: PBMCs or a T cell subset sorted from them (not recorded which). Source of these receptors: an adult woman who had mild COVID-19 (a few samples of this study predate the infection). Cell type and time point are not known. Each CDR3 is given with its conserved first and last residue. A D gene is named only where the DNA matches it firmly. Expanded clones are given a class, and other clones once, few, many or no size at all.

abundance: NA; len: 14; d_gene: NA; v_gene: TRBV10-3; j_gene: TRBJ1-1; CDR3nt: TGTGCCATCAGTGATTCCGACACATACACTGAAGCTTTCTTT; CDR3aa: CAISDSDTYTEAFF
abundance: few; len: 15; d_gene: NA; v_gene: TRBV4-2; j_gene: TRBJ2-7; CDR3nt: TGTGCCAGCAGCCAAGAGTCCGCGGGACACTACGAGCAGTACTTC; CDR3aa: CASSQESAGHYEQYF
abundance: few; len: 15; d_gene: TRBD1; v_gene: TRBV12-3/TRBV12-4; j_gene: TRBJ1-2; CDR3nt: TGTGCCAGCAGTCCCACAGGGGGCCCAAACTATGGCTACACCTTC; CDR3aa: CASSPTGGPNYGYTF
abundance: few; len: 13; d_gene: NA; v_gene: TRBV29-1; j_gene: TRBJ1-2; CDR3nt: TGCAGCGTTGTGGCAGGGAGTAACTATGGCTACACCTTC; CDR3aa: CSVVAGSNYGYTF
abundance: NA; len: 14; d_gene: TRBD2; v_gene: TRBV2; j_gene: TRBJ2-5; CDR3nt: TGTGCCAGCATCTCCGGGGGGGATCCAACGACCCAGTACTTC; CDR3aa: CASISGGDPTTQYF
abundance: NA; len: 17; d_gene: NA; v_gene: TRBV9; j_gene: TRBJ2-1; CDR3nt: TGTGCCAGCAGCGTATCCCGTGGAAGCGGCACATACAATGAGCAGTTCTTC; CDR3aa: CASSVSRGSGTYNEQFF
abundance: NA; len: 19; d_gene: NA; v_gene: TRBV5-1; j_gene: TRBJ2-1; CDR3nt: TGCGCCAGCAGCGGCATCCCTGGGACGGACACTAGCTCCTACAATGAGCAGTTCTTC; CDR3aa: CASSGIPGTDTSSYNEQFF
abundance: few; len: 18; d_gene: TRBD2; v_gene: TRBV27; j_gene: TRBJ2-3; CDR3nt: TGTGCCAGCAGTTTATCCCACAGCGGGAGGGCCTCGGGAGATACGCAGTATTTT; CDR3aa: CASSLSHSGRASGDTQYF
abundance: many; len: 15; d_gene: NA; v_gene: TRBV5-4; j_gene: TRBJ1-2; CDR3nt: TGTGCCAGCAGCTCGTTATTAGCCGGGACGTATGGCTACACCTTC; CDR3aa: CASSSLLAGTYGYTF
abundance: few; len: 11; d_gene: NA; v_gene: TRBV30; j_gene: TRBJ2-1; CDR3nt: TGTGCCTGGGGTCCGGGCAATGAGCAGTTCTTC; CDR3aa: CAWGPGNEQFF
abundance: once; len: 14; d_gene: NA; v_gene: TRBV4-3; j_gene: TRBJ2-1; CDR3nt: TGCGCCAGCAGCCAAGGGACAGCGAGCAATGAGCAGTTCTTC; CDR3aa: CASSQGTASNEQFF
abundance: NA; len: 15; d_gene: NA; v_gene: TRBV30; j_gene: TRBJ1-2; CDR3nt: TGTGCCTGGTCTCGGAGAGCGGGGGATACCTATGGCTACACCTTC; CDR3aa: CAWSRRAGDTYGYTF
abundance: NA; len: 11; d_gene: NA; v_gene: TRBV6-5; j_gene: TRBJ1-2; CDR3nt: TGTGCCACCCTACAAGGAGGTGGCTACACCTTC; CDR3aa: CATLQGGGYTF
abundance: few; len: 18; d_gene: TRBD1; v_gene: TRBV9; j_gene: TRBJ2-3; CDR3nt: TGTGCCAGCAGCGTAGCTCCCCAAGGGACAGGGGGCACAGATACGCAGTATTTT; CDR3aa: CASSVAPQGTGGTDTQYF
abundance: once; len: 16; d_gene: NA; v_gene: TRBV19; j_gene: TRBJ1-4; CDR3nt: TGTGCCAGTAGTACCTTCTCCGGGCCGCTTAATGAAAAACTGTTTTTT; CDR3aa: CASSTFSGPLNEKLFF
abundance: few; len: 14; d_gene: NA; v_gene: TRBV7-9; j_gene: TRBJ2-3; CDR3nt: TGTGCCAGCAGCCAGGTAGTTGGCACAGATACGCAGTATTTT; CDR3aa: CASSQVVGTDTQYF
abundance: few; len: 15; d_gene: NA; v_gene: TRBV3-1; j_gene: TRBJ2-5; CDR3nt: TGTGCCAGCAGCCAAGATCATCTAGTCGCAGAGACCCAGTACTTC; CDR3aa: CASSQDHLVAETQYF
abundance: NA; len: 12; d_gene: NA; v_gene: TRBV7-9; j_gene: TRBJ1-2; CDR3nt: TGTGCCAGCAGCTTAGAGGCGTATGGCTACACCTTC; CDR3aa: CASSLEAYGYTF
abundance: few; len: 13; d_gene: NA; v_gene: TRBV27; j_gene: TRBJ1-2; CDR3nt: TGTGCCAGCAGTTCCGCAGGGGCGGGGGGCTACACCTTC; CDR3aa: CASSSAGAGGYTF
abundance: NA; len: 15; d_gene: NA; v_gene: TRBV30; j_gene: TRBJ2-3; CDR3nt: TGTGCCTGGAGTGCGGCAGCTACTAGCACAGATACGCAGTATTTT; CDR3aa: CAWSAAATSTDTQYF
abundance: few; len: 18; d_gene: NA; v_gene: TRBV4-1; j_gene: TRBJ1-1; CDR3nt: TGCGCCAGCAGCCAGCAAGACAGTTCAGGGCTTTGGCCGGGTGAAGCTTTCTTT; CDR3aa: CASSQQDSSGLWPGEAFF
abundance: many; len: 15; d_gene: NA; v_gene: TRBV12-5; j_gene: TRBJ2-1; CDR3nt: TGTGCTAGTGGCCCGGGACAAGGGATGTACAATGAGCAGTTCTTC; CDR3aa: CASGPGQGMYNEQFF
abundance: few; len: 15; d_gene: NA; v_gene: TRBV2; j_gene: TRBJ1-5; CDR3nt: TGTGCCAGCGGGGAAATGGACAGACCGAATCAGCCCCAGCATTTT; CDR3aa: CASGEMDRPNQPQHF